The 22 T cell receptor beta chains presented below share a single source sample, sequenced in a study of CD8+ T cells in alopecia areata. RNA, once extracted, was reverse transcribed into cDNA for use as the sequencing template. The data were produced by immunoSEQ multiplex PCR, yet TCRdb's version contains in-frame clones alone and is incomplete. The sample lists 100,000 to 130,000 clones; 55% to 60% were seen once. Source material: NKG2D-low CD8+ T cells sorted from blood. These receptors all come from a human donor with alopecia areata.

The chain combines TRBV2 with TRBJ2-5, with D unclear. Trimming left V 2 bases short and J 2 bases short, with 9 bases between. CDR1 SNHLY and CDR2 FYNNEI come from the germline V gene. The CDR3 has 14 amino acids. The CDR3 is CASSEPDGQETQYF. In DNA, the CDR3 is TGTGCCAGCAGTGAACCGGACGGGCAAGAGACCCAGTACTTC.

The V and J genes are TRBV6-1 and TRBJ2-1; D ambiguous. CDR3 size: 14 residues. Germline CDR1 is MNHNS and CDR2 is SASEGT. Trimming removed 1 base at V and 5 bases at J, with 9 bases between. The DNA for the CDR3 is TGTGCCAGCAGTGAAGAAGGCCGCGACAATGAGCAGTTCTTC. Protein: CASSEEGRDNEQFF.

This clone appeared a few times. The chain has TRBV29-1 and TRBJ1-1; D ambiguous. The germline V gene has CDR1 SQVTM and CDR2 ANQGSEA. V lost 4 bases and J lost 9, with 9 bases in between. CDR3 size: 10 residues. CDR3 sequence (DNA): TGCAGCGTTGTGCGGGGAAAAGCTTTCTTT. Its protein product is CSVVRGKAFF.

The V and J genes are TRBV13 and TRBJ2-7, with a tentative D call TRBD2 (5 bases). The CDR3 runs 15 residues. V was trimmed by 0 bases and J by 3 bases, leaving 12 bases between them. Germline V gene lookup returns CDR1 PRHDT and CDR2 FYEKMQ (reference sequence). CDR3 loop: CASSLGVRGDYEQYF. As DNA, the CDR3 is TGTGCCAGCAGCTTAGGAGTCCGGGGTGACTACGAGCAGTACTTC.

The gene calls are TRBV7-9 and TRBJ2-7; 9 bases fit TRBD1. Germline-derived CDR1 and CDR2 are SEHNR and FQNEAQ (reference sequence). The CDR3 has 15 amino acids. V trimming: 6 bases; J trimming: 4 bases; junction bases outside the gene matches: 10. The CDR3 sequence is CASSPTSGQGYEQYF. The CDR3 DNA sequence: TGTGCCAGCAGTCCCACATCGGGACAGGGTTACGAGCAGTACTTC.

Remarks on this clone: Other DNA sequences in this sample translate to the same CDR3. CDR3 sequence: CASSSPGGDTQYF. The CDR3 bases are TGTGCCAGCAGTTCTCCCGGGGGGGATACGCAGTATTTT. The chain couples TRBV27 to TRBJ2-3, with 7 positions matching TRBD2. Losses at the gene ends were 4 bases for V and 6 bases for J; bases not matched to a gene: 4. Germline lookup yields CDR1 MNHEY and CDR2 SMNVEV (reference sequence). The CDR3 has 13 amino acids.

This chain connects TRBV7-9 to TRBJ2-1, with TRBD2 matching 8 bases. The CDR3 totals 14 residues. The trim removed 9 bases at V and 9 bases at J, leaving 13 bases unmatched. CDR1 SEHNR and CDR2 FQNEAQ come from the germline V gene (reference sequence). CDR3 coding DNA: TGTGCCAGTATGCCGGGACTAGGCGTCCTTGAGCAGTTCTTC. This gives the protein CASMPGLGVLEQFF.

The chain couples TRBV28 to TRBJ2-7, with D perhaps given as TRBD1 or TRBD2 (5 bases each). CDR1 is MDHEN, CDR2 SYDVKM, per germline. V lost 3 bases, J lost 2 bases, and 17 bases lay in between. This CDR3 contains 16 residues. CDR3 sequence reads: CASSFFGDPIPYEQYF. CDR3 DNA: TGTGCCAGCAGTTTTTTTGGGGACCCTATACCCTACGAGCAGTACTTC.

The gene calls are TRBV5-6 and TRBJ1-1; D is uncertain. Trimming took 4 bases from V and 4 from J, leaving 11 bases between them. This CDR3 is built from 13 residues. Germline V gene sequence: CDR1 SGHDT, CDR2 YYEEEE. CDR3 amino acids: CASSGKEGTEAFF. The CDR3 DNA reads as TGTGCCAGCAGCGGTAAGGAGGGCACTGAAGCTTTCTTT. Combining the CDR3 with reference TRBV5-6 and TRBJ1-1 gives the whole variable domain DAGVTQSPTHLIKTRGQQVTLRCSPKSGHDTVSWYQQALGQGPQFIFQYYEEEERQRGNFPDRFSGHQFPNYSSELNVNALLLGDSALYLCASSGKEGTEAFFGQGTRLTVV.

V is TRBV18 and J is TRBJ2-3; 8 bases match TRBD2. The length of the CDR3 is 18 residues. V shed 6 bases and J 1 base; nucleotides not matched to a gene: 15. Germline V gives CDR1 KGHSH, CDR2 LQKENI. CDR3 protein: CASSDGGSGRLGTDTQYF. The CDR3 DNA reads as TGTGCCAGCTCCGACGGCGGGAGCGGGAGATTAGGCACAGATACGCAGTATTTT.

This chain uses TRBV11-2 with TRBJ2-1, with 7 bases matching TRBD2. The CDR3 is made up of 17 amino acids. V was clipped by 2 bases and J by 1 base; unmatched bases: 8. Germline assignment: CDR1 SGHAT and CDR2 FQNNGV. The CDR3 region has the DNA TGTGCCAGCAGCTTATACCCTCCGGGAGGATCCTACAATGAGCAGTTCTTC. It yields the protein CASSLYPPGGSYNEQFF.

This clone was seen a handful of times. The chain employs TRBV5-1 and TRBJ2-7; 8 nucleotides line up with TRBD2. V was pared by 5 bases and J by 2 bases, with 9 bases of the junction left unmatched. The CDR3 runs to 15 residues. Germline V gives CDR1 SGHRS, CDR2 YFSETQ. The CDR3 DNA is TGCGCCAGCAGTCCAACTAGCGGAGGCACCTACGAGCAGTACTTC. Encoded protein: CASSPTSGGTYEQYF.

The J gene is TRBJ1-3, the V gene TRBV9; possible D gene TRBD1, 5 bases. The CDR3 is 15 amino acids. Deletions cut 4 bases from V and 0 bases from J, with 11 bases between. The germline gives CDR1 SGDLS, CDR2 YYNGEE. The CDR3, as DNA: TGTGCCAGCAGCCGGGACTTATCCTCTGGAAACACCATATATTTT. This codes for CASSRDLSSGNTIYF.

As DNA, the CDR3 is TGTGCCAGCAGCTCTTATCTAGGGGCGGCGGCCCAAGAGACCCAGTACTTC. It codes for CASSSYLGAAAQETQYF. The chain combines TRBV27 with TRBJ2-5; D perhaps matches TRBD1 (5 bases). Germline V gene lookup returns CDR1 MNHEY and CDR2 SMNVEV (reference sequence). Trimming pared 6 bases from V and 1 base from J, leaving 21 bases between. The CDR3 length is 17 residues.

This chain joins TRBV30 and TRBJ1-1, with D possibly TRBD1 on 6 matching bases. Trimming took off 4 bases at V and 4 bases at J, with 19 bases between the two ends. Germline V lookup: CDR1 GTSNPN, CDR2 SVGIG (reference sequence). This CDR3 has 15 amino acids. The CDR3 spells CAWTFMAGAFTEAFF. DNA for the CDR3: TGTGCCTGGACCTTTATGGCAGGGGCTTTCACTGAAGCTTTCTTT. The full variable domain, rest sourced from reference TRBV30 and TRBJ1-1, is SQTIHQWPATLVQPVGSPLSLECTVEGTSNPNLYWYRQAAGRGLQLLFYSVGIGQISSEVPQNLSASRPQDRQFILSSKKLLLSDSGFYLCAWTFMAGAFTEAFFGQGTRLTVV.

The V call is TRBV28, the J call TRBJ2-7; tentatively, D is TRBD2 (5 bases). Germline values: CDR1 MDHEN, CDR2 SYDVKM. Trimming removed 7 bases from V and 9 bases from J, with 16 bases in between. The CDR3 has 12 amino acids. The DNA for the CDR3 is TGTGCCAGCACCCCCCCCAGAGGGAGGCAGTACTTC. Translation gives CASTPPRGRQYF.

The chain couples TRBV7-3 to TRBJ2-1; 7 bases align to TRBD2. The V and J ends lost 8 bases and 5 bases, in that order; junction bases with no gene match: 6. CDR1 SGHTA and CDR2 FQGTGA come from the germline V gene. The length of the CDR3 is 13 residues. The CDR3 nucleotides read TGTGCCAGCGGACTAGTCGGTGACAATGAGCAGTTCTTC. Translated, it gives CASGLVGDNEQFF.

The chain joins TRBV5-1 to TRBJ2-2; D unresolved. The V gene's germline CDR1 is SGHRS and CDR2 YFSETQ. CDR3 length: 12 amino acids. Trimming took off 5 bases at V and 6 bases at J, with 8 bases between the two ends. CDR3 sequence (DNA): TGCGCCAGCAGTTATAATGCCGGGGAGCTGTTTTTT. Encoded protein: CASSYNAGELFF.

Regarding this clone: The same CDR3 arises from other DNA sequences in this sample as well. V gene TRBV4-1 combines with J gene TRBJ2-7; D is uncertain. Per the germline V gene, CDR1 is MGHRA and CDR2 is YSYEKL. Trimming stripped 1 base from V and 1 base from J, with 8 bases between. The CDR3 runs to 14 residues. The CDR3, as DNA: TGCGCCAGCAGCCAAGCAAAGGGTTCCTACGAGCAGTACTTC. Residues: CASSQAKGSYEQYF.

The CDR3 region has the DNA TGTGCCAGCAGTCCCCGAGACAATAGCGGCTACAATGAGCAGTTCTTC. As protein: CASSPRDNSGYNEQFF. The rearrangement joins TRBV27 to TRBJ2-1; possible D gene TRBD2, 6 bases. The V and J ends lost 5 bases and 3 bases respectively, with 17 bases between them. This CDR3 is built from 16 residues. The germline CDR1 and CDR2 sequences are MNHEY and SMNVEV (reference sequence).

V and J are TRBV10-2 and TRBJ2-2; D is undetermined. Deletions cut 3 bases from V and 8 bases from J, with 4 bases between. Per germline, CDR1 WSHSY and CDR2 SAAADI. This CDR3 has 11 amino acids. CDR3 in amino acids: CASSEGGELFF. The CDR3 coding sequence is TGCGCCAGCAGTGAAGGAGGGGAGCTGTTTTTT.

This chain connects TRBV7-9 to TRBJ2-5, with 12 bases fitting TRBD1. This CDR3 is 17 amino acids long. CDR1 and CDR2 (germline): SEHNR, FQNEAQ (reference sequence). With V trimmed by 7 bases and J by 1 base, 10 bases remained unmatched. CDR3 in amino acids: CASTDGTGGVSQETQYF. The CDR3 DNA follows: TGTGCCAGCACCGACGGGACAGGGGGCGTCAGCCAAGAGACCCAGTACTTC.